The clone carrying this TCR beta chain was picked up many times. The library targeted TCRbeta and was prepared with unique molecular identifiers. One entry per CDR3 protein results from TCRdb running MiXCR on the PCR reads. The sample records about 230,000 distinct CDR3 sequences, over 9.5% being singletons. The sample originates from a study of T-cell reconstitution after alpha-beta-depleted transplantation in children. Trimming removed 5 bases from V and 4 bases from J, with 14 bases in between. The CDR3 has 15 residues. Per germline, CDR1 SGHTA and CDR2 FQGNSA. Sample: PBMCs from the stem cell graft donor, taken from the stem cell graft. The clonotype originates from a human donor who donated a stem cell graft to a child with SCID. J is TRBJ1-4 and V is TRBV7-2; D possibly corresponds to TRBD1 (6 bases). The CDR3 sequence: CASSPGTSFNEKLFF. In DNA, the CDR3 is TGTGCCAGCAGCCCCGGGACAAGCTTTAATGAAAAACTGTTTTTT.